The 12 T cell receptor beta chains given below trace back to one sample, sequenced in a study of graft-versus-host responses after intestinal transplantation. Profiled with immunoSEQ multiplex PCR; TCRdb holds only in-frame clones, not every one. Of approximately 85,000 clones in the sample, less than 95% are singletons; the top ten hold 7% to 8.5%. The antigens for these receptors are not known. Sequencing used unstimulated CD8+ T cells sorted from spleen or lymph node cells, obtained before transplant. Receptors were obtained from a human donor who was the organ donor for an intestinal transplant.

The chain combines TRBV27 with TRBJ2-7, with a weak D call TRBD2 (6 bases). The germline CDR1 and CDR2 sequences are MNHEY and SMNVEV (reference sequence). The V end lost 2 bases, the J end lost 3 bases, and 11 bases lay between the germline ends. The CDR3 is 14 amino acids. In DNA form, the CDR3 reads TGTGCCAGCAGTTTAATCGGGGGAAGCTACGAGCAGTACTTC. Translating it yields CASSLIGGSYEQYF.

The chain has TRBV7-9 and TRBJ2-2; D remains ambiguous. Germline V gives CDR1 SEHNR, CDR2 FQNEAQ (reference sequence). V was pared by 4 bases and J by 3 bases, with 9 bases between. The CDR3 is 14 amino acids. CDR3 nucleotides: TGTGCCAGCAGCTCCGGACCATACACCGGGGAGCTGTTTTTT. As protein: CASSSGPYTGELFF. Variable domain in full (rest from reference TRBV7-9 and TRBJ2-2): DTGVSQNPRHKITKRGQNVTFRCDPISEHNRLYWYRQTLGQGPEFLTYFQNEAQLEKSRLLSDRFSAERPKGSFSTLEIQRTEQGDSAMYLCASSSGPYTGELFFGEGSRLTVL.

This chain connects TRBV10-3 to TRBJ1-3, with D unresolved. The CDR3 covers 15 residues. Deletions cut 3 bases from V and 0 bases from J, with 9 bases between. Germline values: CDR1 ENHRY, CDR2 SYGVKD. The CDR3 nucleotides read TGTGCCATCAGTGACGACTGGATCTCTGGAAACACCATATATTTT. Amino acid sequence: CAISDDWISGNTIYF.

V gene TRBV2 combines with J gene TRBJ2-3; 9 bases agree with TRBD2. In germline, CDR1 is SNHLY, CDR2 FYNNEI. The CDR3 contains 16 residues. V lost 8 bases, J lost 1 base, and 10 bases stayed unmatched. The CDR3 DNA sequence: TGTGCCAGCTTGATTTTAGCGGGAGTGGGCACAGATACGCAGTATTTT. Translating gives CASLILAGVGTDTQYF.

This chain uses TRBV19 with TRBJ2-1; D gene ambiguous. V was clipped by 5 bases and J by 1 base, with 6 bases between them. The CDR3 has 13 amino acids. Germline assignment: CDR1 LNHDA and CDR2 SQIVND (reference sequence). The CDR3 DNA is TGTGCCAGTAGTTATGGTTCCTACAATGAGCAGTTCTTC. Amino acids: CASSYGSYNEQFF.

This clone was seen a few times. The chain employs TRBV19 and TRBJ1-4, with 8 bases lining up with TRBD1. The CDR3 sequence is 16 residues long. The V gene's germline CDR1 is LNHDA and CDR2 SQIVND (reference sequence). Trimming cost V 4 bases and J 5 bases; bases outside gene matches: 9. CDR3 sequence: CASSNPRTGWNEKLFF. The CDR3 nucleotides are TGTGCCAGTAGTAACCCCCGGACAGGGTGGAATGAAAAACTGTTTTTT.

The V gene is TRBV7-8, the J gene TRBJ2-3; 7 bases are shared with TRBD1. Germline V gives CDR1 SGHVS, CDR2 FQNEAQ. V dropped 5 bases and J dropped 2; count of bases not matched to a gene: 10. The CDR3 consists of 16 residues. The CDR3 DNA follows: TGTGCCAGCAGCGTAGGGACAGAACCTTACACAGATACGCAGTATTTT. Residues: CASSVGTEPYTDTQYF.

The CDR3 nucleotides are TGTGCCAGCAGTGCCTTGGGGGGAGGACATGGCTACACCTTC. Amino acids: CASSALGGGHGYTF. J is TRBJ1-2 and V is TRBV6-5; D perhaps matches TRBD1 (5 bases). CDR1 is MNHEY and CDR2 is SVGAGI in the germline V gene. The CDR3 length is 14 residues. Trimming took off 5 bases at V and 6 bases at J, with 16 bases between the two ends.

The chain combines TRBV7-9 with TRBJ1-4; 7 bases are shared with TRBD1. Germline V gene lookup returns CDR1 SEHNR and CDR2 FQNEAQ (reference sequence). The length of the CDR3 is 16 residues. V was clipped by 1 base and J by 2 bases; unmatched bases: 4. In DNA form, the CDR3 reads TGTGCCAGCAGCTTAGGCGGCAGGGGGACTAATGAAAAACTGTTTTTT. Its translation is CASSLGGRGTNEKLFF. Full variable domain (missing parts from reference TRBV7-9 and TRBJ1-4): DTGVSQNPRHKITKRGQNVTFRCDPISEHNRLYWYRQTLGQGPEFLTYFQNEAQLEKSRLLSDRFSAERPKGSFSTLEIQRTEQGDSAMYLCASSLGGRGTNEKLFFGSGTQLSVL.

The chain employs TRBV6-1 and TRBJ2-1; 9 bases agree with TRBD2. The CDR3 has 14 residues. Germline assignment: CDR1 MNHNS and CDR2 SASEGT. V shed 4 bases and J 4 bases; nucleotides not matched to a gene: 2. CDR3 DNA sequence: TGTGCCAGCAGTGGGACTAGCGAGTACAATGAGCAGTTCTTC. This translates into CASSGTSEYNEQFF.

The chain employs TRBV29-1 and TRBJ1-1, with D hard to call. The CDR3 loop spans 12 amino acids. Germline CDR1 and CDR2: SQVTM and ANQGSEA. The V and J ends lost 6 bases and 6 bases respectively, with 14 bases between them. Written as DNA, the CDR3 is TGCAGCGTCCTTAGGCCAGCTGCTGAAGCTTTCTTT. Translating gives CSVLRPAAEAFF.

Notes on this clone: The identical CDR3 is also encoded by other nucleotide sequences in the sample. J is TRBJ2-7 and V is TRBV27; D might be TRBD2 (5 bases). The V gene's germline CDR1 is MNHEY and CDR2 SMNVEV (reference sequence). The CDR3 covers 16 residues. Deletions cut 4 bases from V and 0 bases from J, with 16 bases between. The CDR3 bases are TGTGCCAGCAGTTCCCTGTCGAGCGGTCTCTCCTACGAGCAGTACTTC. This gives the protein CASSSLSSGLSYEQYF.